Included here is one TCR beta chain sequence, with context. What it binds is unknown. This same CDR3 is encoded by further DNA sequences in the sample. The CDR3 is 13 residues long. V dropped 3 bases and J dropped 4 bases, with 9 bases sitting between them. In germline, CDR1 is SEHNR, CDR2 FQNEAQ (reference sequence). All donors qualified as healthy HIV-negative adults and had experienced no recent acute infections or vaccinations. Libraries were prepared by immunoSEQ multiplex PCR; TCRdb keeps only in-frame clonotypes and omits some of them. The data contain more than 400,000 clones, approximately 94% of them singletons. The data are from a study of shared clonotypes between healthy human individuals. Study overall: CD4 naive and CD4 memory each took three plates per donor, while CD8 naive took two and CD8 memory one.

Study outcomes and limitations: Sampling covered nothing but blood. Tissue TCR repertoires likely differ from those found in blood.

Sequenced input: naive CD4+ T cells sorted from blood. As to subset: CD45RA+ positively selected. The rearrangement uses TRBV7-9 and TRBJ1-1; D is perhaps TRBD1 (5 bases). The sequence came from a woman younger than 45 in good health. The CDR3 here is CASSLGGGTEAFF. The CDR3 nucleotides are TGTGCCAGCAGCTTGGGGGGTGGCACTGAAGCTTTCTTT.